This TCR beta chain was documented in a study of regulatory T cells in long-lasting Graves disease. As for the study in general: More than 5 years of antithyroid drugs with positive TSH receptor antibodies defined persistent Graves' disease.

This clonotype was found once. What it recognizes is unknown. Study-wide results and caveats: The study found persistent patients shared more public clonotypes (2,741) than new patients (around 870).

The V gene end was trimmed by 5 bases and the J gene end by 4 bases; junction bases not matched to a gene: 9. There are 15 residues in the CDR3. Germline V CDR1 and CDR2: SGHRS, YFSETQ. Specified time point: persistent/refractory GD, antithyroid drugs over 5 years with positive TRAb. Preparation of the TCR library used RNA extracted from PBMCs. Criteria from the American Thyroid Association guidelines were applied to diagnose Graves' disease. For TCR beta, libraries came from iRepertoire HTBI primers and Arm-PCR of CDR3 regions. Per the original data handling: Across all samples, roughly 62 TRBV segments and around 13 TRBJ segments were identified. Each CDR3 protein is one row after TCRdb ran MiXCR on the multiplex PCR reads. TCRdb's processing, not the study's, gives the V and J calls here. The sample yields 600,000 to 800,000 distinct CDR3 sequences, about 30% seen once.

This clonotype was sampled from a female donor with Graves disease. The sample in question was peripheral blood mononuclear cells (PBMCs), obtained when the disease was refractory, from a patient treated with antithyroid drugs. The J gene is TRBJ1-2, the V gene TRBV5-1; TRBD1 matches 9 bases. The CDR3 is CASRSRDREGYGYTF. CDR3 nucleotides: TGCGCCAGCAGATCACGGGACAGGGAAGGCTATGGCTACACCTTC.